This TCR beta chain stems from a study of T cells in Graves' hyperthyroidism and ophthalmopathy. This CDR3 has 15 amino acids. Germline V lookup: CDR1 SGHAT, CDR2 FQNNGV. Trimming removed 6 bases at V and 1 base at J, with 13 bases between. Study-wide results and limits: Ophthalmopathy, as predicted by the model, came a median about six months after the prediction.

TCR beta CDR3 regions were amplified from RNA transcripts. Initially, a first-round RT-PCR of the TCR CDR3 employed the HTBI primer set. Each CDR3 protein gets one entry after TCRdb re-called the multiplex PCR reads with MiXCR. The data hold roughly 380,000 distinct CDR3 sequences, with approximately 15% observed a single time. Diagnosing involved the use of clinical symptoms, serum thyroxine and TRAb, thyroid ultrasound and orbital computed tomography. In the case of this clonotype: The antigen is not known. Being one base from a much bigger clone, this may be a read error.

This TCR derives from a woman aged 55-70 years with Graves' hyperthyroidism. The sample taken for sequencing was blood. This chain joins TRBV11-2 and TRBJ1-5; D ambiguous. This CDR3 is CASSKGSESNQPQHF. The CDR3 nucleotides read TGTGCCAGCAGTAAAGGCAGCGAGAGCAATCAGCCCCAGCATTTT.